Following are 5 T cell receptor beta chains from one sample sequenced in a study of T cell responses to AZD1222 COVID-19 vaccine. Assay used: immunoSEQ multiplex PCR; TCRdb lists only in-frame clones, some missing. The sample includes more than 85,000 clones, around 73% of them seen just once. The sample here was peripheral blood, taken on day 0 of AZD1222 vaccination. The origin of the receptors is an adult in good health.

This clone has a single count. CDR3 protein: CASNLGGVGQPQHF. For the CDR3, the DNA is TGTGCCAGCAATCTTGGGGGGGTCGGTCAGCCCCAGCATTTT. The V and J genes are TRBV5-6 and TRBJ1-5; TRBD1 might be the D (5 bases). The V gene's germline CDR1 is SGHDT and CDR2 YYEEEE. The CDR3 is 14 amino acids. Trimming left V 6 bases short and J 6 bases short, with 16 bases between.

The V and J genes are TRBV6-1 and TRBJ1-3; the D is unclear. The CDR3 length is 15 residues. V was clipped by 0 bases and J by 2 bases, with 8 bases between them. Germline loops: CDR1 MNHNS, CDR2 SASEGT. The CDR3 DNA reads TGTGCCAGCAGTGAAGCGTGGCAGGCTGGAAACACCATATATTTT. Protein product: CASSEAWQAGNTIYF.

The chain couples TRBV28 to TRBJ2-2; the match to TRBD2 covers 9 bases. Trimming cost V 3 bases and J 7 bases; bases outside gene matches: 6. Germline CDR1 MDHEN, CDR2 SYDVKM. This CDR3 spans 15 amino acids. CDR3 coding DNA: TGTGCCAGCAGTTTTCTGGCGGGAGGGAACGGGGAGCTGTTTTTT. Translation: CASSFLAGGNGELFF.

This CDR3 reads CASSEGTVNEKLFF. CDR3 DNA sequence: TGTGCCAGCAGCGAGGGGACAGTTAATGAAAAACTGTTTTTT. V usage is TRBV2 and J usage is TRBJ1-4; 7 positions agree with TRBD1. Germline V gene lookup returns CDR1 SNHLY and CDR2 FYNNEI. V was clipped by 6 bases and J by 4 bases; unmatched bases: 5. The CDR3 runs 14 residues.

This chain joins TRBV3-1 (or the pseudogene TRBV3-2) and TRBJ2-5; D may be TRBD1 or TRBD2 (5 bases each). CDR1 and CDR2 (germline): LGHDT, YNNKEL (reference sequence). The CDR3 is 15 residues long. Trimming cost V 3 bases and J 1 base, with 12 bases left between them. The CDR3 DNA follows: TGTGCCAGCAGCCAGACCCGGGACCGCCAAGAGACCCAGTACTTC. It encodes CASSQTRDRQETQYF.